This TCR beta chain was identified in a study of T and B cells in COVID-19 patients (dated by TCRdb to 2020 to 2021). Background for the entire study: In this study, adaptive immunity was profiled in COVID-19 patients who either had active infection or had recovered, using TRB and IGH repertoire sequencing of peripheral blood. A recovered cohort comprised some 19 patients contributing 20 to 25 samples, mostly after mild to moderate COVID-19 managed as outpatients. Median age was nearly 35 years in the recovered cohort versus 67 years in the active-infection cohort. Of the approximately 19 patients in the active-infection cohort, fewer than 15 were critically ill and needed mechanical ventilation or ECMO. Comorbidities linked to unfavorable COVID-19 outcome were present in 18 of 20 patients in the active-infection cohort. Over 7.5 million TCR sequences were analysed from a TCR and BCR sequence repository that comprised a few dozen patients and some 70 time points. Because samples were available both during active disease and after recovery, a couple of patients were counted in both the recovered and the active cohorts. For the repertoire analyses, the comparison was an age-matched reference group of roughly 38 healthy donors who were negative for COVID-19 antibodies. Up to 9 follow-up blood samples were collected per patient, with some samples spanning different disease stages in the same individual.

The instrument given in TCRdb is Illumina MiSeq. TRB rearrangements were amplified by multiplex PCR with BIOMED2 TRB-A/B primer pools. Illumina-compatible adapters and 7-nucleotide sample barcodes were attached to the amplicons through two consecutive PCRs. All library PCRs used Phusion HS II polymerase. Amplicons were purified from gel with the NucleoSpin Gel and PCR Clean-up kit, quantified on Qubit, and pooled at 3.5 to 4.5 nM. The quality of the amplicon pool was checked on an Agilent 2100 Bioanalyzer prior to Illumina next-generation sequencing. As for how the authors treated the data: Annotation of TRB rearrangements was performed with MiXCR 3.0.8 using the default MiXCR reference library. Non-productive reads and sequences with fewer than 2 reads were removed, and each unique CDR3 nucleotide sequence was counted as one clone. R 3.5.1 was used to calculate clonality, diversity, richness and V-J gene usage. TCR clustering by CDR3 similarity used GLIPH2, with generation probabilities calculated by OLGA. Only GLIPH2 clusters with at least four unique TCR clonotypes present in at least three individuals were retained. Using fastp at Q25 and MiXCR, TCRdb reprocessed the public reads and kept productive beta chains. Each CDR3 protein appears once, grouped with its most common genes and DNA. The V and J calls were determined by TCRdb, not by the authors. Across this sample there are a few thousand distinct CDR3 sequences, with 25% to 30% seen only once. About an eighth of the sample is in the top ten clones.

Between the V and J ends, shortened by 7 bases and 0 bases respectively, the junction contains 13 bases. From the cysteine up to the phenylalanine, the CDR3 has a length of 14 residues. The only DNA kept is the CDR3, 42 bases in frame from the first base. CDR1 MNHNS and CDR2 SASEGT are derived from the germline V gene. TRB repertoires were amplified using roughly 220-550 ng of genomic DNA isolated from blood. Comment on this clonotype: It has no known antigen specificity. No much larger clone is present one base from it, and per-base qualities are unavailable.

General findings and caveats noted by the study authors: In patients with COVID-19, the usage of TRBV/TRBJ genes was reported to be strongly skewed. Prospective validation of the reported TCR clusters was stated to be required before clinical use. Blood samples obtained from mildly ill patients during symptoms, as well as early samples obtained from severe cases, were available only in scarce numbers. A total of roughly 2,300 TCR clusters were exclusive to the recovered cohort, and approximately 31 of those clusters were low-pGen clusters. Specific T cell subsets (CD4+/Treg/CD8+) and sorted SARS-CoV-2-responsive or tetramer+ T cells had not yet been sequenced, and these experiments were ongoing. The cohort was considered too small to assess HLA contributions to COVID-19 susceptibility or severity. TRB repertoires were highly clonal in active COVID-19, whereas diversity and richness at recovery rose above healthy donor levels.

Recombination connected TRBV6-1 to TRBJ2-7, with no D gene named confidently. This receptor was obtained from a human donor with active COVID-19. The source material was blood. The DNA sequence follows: TGTGCCAGCAACCCGACGCACAGCTCCTACGAGCAGTACTTC. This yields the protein CASNPTHSSYEQYF.